A selection of T cell receptor beta chains follows, all from one sample in a study of CD8 T cells in ankylosing spondylitis. TCRdb redid the calling of the 5' RACE reads with MiXCR, one entry per CDR3 protein. The table records under 450,000 distinct CDR3 sequences, 17% of them present only once. The sequencing input was blood, either unsorted or a sorted T cell fraction (not recorded which). These receptors were taken from a male donor with ankylosing spondylitis. Each CDR3 is given with its conserved first and last residue. D genes are given only for firm matches. Not every row has a clone size; where given, it reads once, few, many or a size class.

cdr3_aa cdr3_nt cdr3_length clone_size d_call j_call v_call
CAISELELEAQSYGYTF TGTGCCATCAGTGAGTTGGAGCTTGAGGCTCAGTCGTATGGCTACACCTTC 17 few - TRBJ1-2 TRBV10-3
CASSERPTGDGTGELFF TGCGCCAGCAGCGAAAGGCCGACGGGGGATGGTACCGGGGAGCTGTTTTTT 17 few - TRBJ2-2 TRBV5-1
CASSLAQEVKTQYF TGCGCCAGCAGCTTGGCACAGGAGGTAAAGACCCAGTACTTC 14 few - TRBJ2-5 TRBV5-1
CASSQRADGELFF TGTGCCAGCAGCCAGAGGGCGGACGGGGAGCTGTTTTTT 13 - - TRBJ2-2 TRBV3-1
CASSLTSGGPRGGELFF TGTGCCAGCAGTTTGACTAGCGGGGGACCTCGCGGCGGGGAGCTGTTTTTT 17 - TRBD2 TRBJ2-2 TRBV12-3/TRBV12-4
CASSPGALAGALTGTQYF TGTGCCAGCAGCCCAGGGGCGCTAGCGGGAGCTCTAACGGGTACGCAGTATTTT 18 - TRBD2 TRBJ2-3 TRBV11-2
CASSTPLGGRTNEQFF TGTGCCAGCAGCACCCCTTTGGGGGGTAGGACCAATGAGCAGTTCTTC 16 - - TRBJ2-1 TRBV3-1
CASSSDREYYEQYF TGTGCCAGCAGCTCGGACAGGGAGTACTACGAGCAGTACTTC 14 few TRBD1 TRBJ2-7 TRBV7-2
CASSLGPASIAKNIQYF TGTGCCAGCAGCTTAGGGCCGGCGTCAATAGCCAAAAACATTCAGTACTTC 17 many - TRBJ2-4 TRBV11-3
CASSFTPASEAFF TGTGCCAGCAGCTTTACCCCGGCGTCTGAAGCTTTCTTT 13 - - TRBJ1-1 TRBV7-9
CASSFVTGPSGAFF TGTGCCAGCAGCTTTGTCACAGGCCCGTCGGGAGCTTTCTTT 14 few - TRBJ1-1 TRBV11-2
CASSPISTVLLEQYF TGTGCCAGCAGTCCAATATCGACAGTCCTACTCGAGCAGTACTTC 15 few - TRBJ2-7 TRBV12-3/TRBV12-4
CASSLGQGAATQYF TGTGCCAGCAGCCTTGGACAGGGGGCGGCTACGCAGTATTTT 14 - TRBD1 TRBJ2-3 TRBV6-1
CASSLVGPTGNSPLHF TGTGCCAGCAGCTTAGTAGGGCCAACAGGGAATTCACCCCTCCACTTT 16 - - TRBJ1-6 TRBV7-9
CASSPTSGSKYEQFF TGTGCCAGCAGCCCGACTAGCGGGAGTAAGTATGAGCAGTTCTTC 15 few TRBD2 TRBJ2-1 TRBV11-2
CASSLGSAANTGELFF TGCGCCAGCAGCTTGGGTAGCGCGGCGAACACCGGGGAGCTGTTTTTT 16 - - TRBJ2-2 TRBV5-1
CSATAKDVSNQPQHF TGCAGTGCCACCGCGAAGGACGTTAGCAATCAGCCCCAGCATTTT 15 many - TRBJ1-5 TRBV20-1
CASSSRTSGGNEQFF TGTGCCAGCAGTTCCCGGACTAGCGGGGGCAATGAGCAGTTCTTC 15 many TRBD2 TRBJ2-1 TRBV12-3/TRBV12-4
CASSQGVAGLYEQYF TGTGCCAGCAGCCAAGGGGTAGCGGGGCTTTACGAGCAGTACTTC 15 - TRBD2 TRBJ2-7 TRBV4-2
CASSQGTEGNTIYF TGCGCCAGCAGCCAGGGGACCGAAGGAAACACCATATATTTT 14 many - TRBJ1-3 TRBV5-1
CASSLSGTGTDTQYF TGTGCCAGCAGCTTAAGCGGGACAGGCACAGATACGCAGTATTTT 15 few - TRBJ2-3 TRBV7-3
CASSLGRTGTNYGYTF TGTGCCAGCAGCCTCGGACGGACAGGGACGAACTATGGCTACACCTTC 16 few TRBD1 TRBJ1-2 TRBV12-3/TRBV12-4
CASSPPNMGDTEAFF TGTGCCAGCTCACCACCTAATATGGGGGACACTGAAGCTTTCTTT 15 - - TRBJ1-1 TRBV18
CASRREGGPVEQFF TGTGCCAGCAGGCGGGAGGGAGGGCCGGTAGAGCAGTTCTTC 14 - TRBD2 TRBJ2-1 TRBV11-2
CSARDWSTSGYEQYF TGCAGTGCTAGAGATTGGTCGACTAGCGGATACGAGCAGTACTTC 15 many TRBD2 TRBJ2-7 TRBV20-1
CASSLSSGGTGELFF TGTGCCAGCAGCTTGTCTAGCGGGGGGACCGGGGAGCTGTTTTTT 15 few TRBD2 TRBJ2-2 TRBV5-8
CSARALETQYF TGCAGTGCTAGAGCGCTGGAGACCCAGTACTTC 11 few - TRBJ2-5 TRBV20-1
CSALQGTQFF TGCAGTGCTTTACAGGGCACTCAGTTCTTC 10 few - TRBJ2-1 TRBV20-1
CASSPQQGFAQHF TGTGCCAGCAGCCCTCAACAAGGATTCGCTCAGCATTTT 13 - - TRBJ1-5 TRBV7-2
CASSYVSNRGSPGTSGYTF TGTGCCAGCAGTTACGTTTCTAATAGAGGTAGCCCGGGGACGAGCGGCTACACCTTC 19 - - TRBJ1-2 TRBV6-2/TRBV6-3
CSASQSGGSTDTQYF TGCAGTGCTAGCCAGAGCGGGGGCTCTACAGATACGCAGTATTTT 15 - TRBD2 TRBJ2-3 TRBV20-1
CASSLAHDQPQHF TGCGCCAGCAGCTTGGCCCATGATCAGCCCCAGCATTTT 13 many - TRBJ1-5 TRBV5-1
CASSVGTSGFYEQYF TGTGCCAGCAGTGTCGGGACTAGCGGGTTCTACGAGCAGTACTTC 15 - TRBD2 TRBJ2-7 TRBV2
CASSYAGLPGETQYF TGTGCCAGCAGTTACGCGGGACTACCCGGGGAGACCCAGTACTTC 15 many TRBD2 TRBJ2-5 TRBV6-2/TRBV6-3
CASSRFTDTQYF TGTGCCAGCAGCCGATTCACAGATACGCAGTATTTT 12 many - TRBJ2-3 TRBV7-2
CASSPQRRWGQETQYF TGTGCCAGCAGTCCTCAGAGACGGTGGGGGCAAGAGACCCAGTACTTC 16 - - TRBJ2-5 TRBV12-3/TRBV12-4
CASSLKGAGETQYF TGTGCCAGCAGTTTGAAGGGGGCCGGAGAGACCCAGTACTTC 14 - TRBD1 TRBJ2-5 TRBV28
CAISGTGKDGYTF TGTGCCATCAGTGGGACAGGGAAGGATGGCTACACCTTC 13 - TRBD1 TRBJ1-2 TRBV10-3
CASSLDMMNTGELFF TGTGCCAGCAGCTTAGATATGATGAACACCGGGGAGCTGTTTTTT 15 - - TRBJ2-2 TRBV7-2
CASSSWGNEQFF TGTGCCAGCAGCTCTTGGGGGAATGAGCAGTTCTTC 12 - - TRBJ2-1 TRBV7-2
CASSWQDPRSSYNEQFF TGTGCCAGCAGTTGGCAGGATCCCCGGAGCTCCTACAATGAGCAGTTCTTC 17 - - TRBJ2-1 TRBV27
CASSSGQQNTGELFF TGCGCCAGCAGCTCGGGACAGCAGAACACCGGGGAGCTGTTTTTT 15 many TRBD1 TRBJ2-2 TRBV5-1
CAWTPPANEKLFF TGTGCCTGGACCCCCCCGGCTAATGAAAAACTGTTTTTT 13 - - TRBJ1-4 TRBV30
CASSFRTSPGETQYF TGCGCCAGCAGCTTTCGGACTAGCCCGGGGGAGACCCAGTACTTC 15 - TRBD2 TRBJ2-5 TRBV5-1
CASSHSGGDYEQYF TGTGCCAGCAGCCACTCCGGCGGAGACTACGAGCAGTACTTC 14 medium-sized - TRBJ2-7 TRBV3-1
CASSYRGSETQYF TGCGCCAGCAGCTACAGGGGAAGCGAGACCCAGTACTTC 13 - TRBD1 TRBJ2-5 TRBV5-1
CASSALAGGRSTDTQYF TGTGCCAGCAGTGCCCTAGCGGGAGGCCGAAGCACAGATACGCAGTATTTT 17 - TRBD2 TRBJ2-3 TRBV28
CASSQVGLADTQYF TGCGCCAGCAGCCAAGTGGGACTAGCCGATACGCAGTATTTT 14 - TRBD2 TRBJ2-3 TRBV4-1
CASRLGASGSYEQYF TGTGCCAGCAGGCTGGGGGCTTCGGGGTCCTACGAGCAGTACTTC 15 - - TRBJ2-7 TRBV6-2/TRBV6-3